Included here is one T cell receptor (beta chain) sequence, with context. The antigen is unknown. Trimming cost V 2 bases and J 1 base; bases outside gene matches: 6. The germline CDR1 and CDR2 sequences are SGHTA and FQGNSA. This CDR3 is built from 17 residues. This sample is drawn from a study of cytomegalovirus exposure and HLA in healthy donors. General observations from the study: In a later analysis, a missense DCLRE1C variant was linked to TCR beta V- and J-gene trimming. The study labeled more than 150 TCR beta chains cytomegalovirus-associated. Rare TCR sequences predominated, though certain public TCRs were found in many donors. Indistinguishability led to the exclusion of some V segments, TRBV6-2 and TRBV6-3 included.

The PCR made use of 60 Vbeta and 13 Jbeta primers. Only in-frame clones appear in the TCRdb table, and some are missing; sequencing was by immunoSEQ multiplex PCR. The top ten hold under 3.5% of the sample, which has some 150,000 clones, 71% seen once. The receptor was isolated from a woman in her thirties in good health and CMV-seronegative. The gene calls are TRBV7-2 and TRBJ1-5; 9 bases align to TRBD1. The sequenced sample consisted of PBMCs. CDR3 nucleotides: TGTGCCAGCAGCTTAAGTGGGACAGGGCGAAGCAATCAGCCCCAGCATTTT. It codes for CASSLSGTGRSNQPQHF.